This T cell receptor beta chain is from a study of monozygotic twins with inflammatory bowel disease. TCRdb reworked the 5' RACE reads into one entry per CDR3 protein, no DNA. The sample has about 420,000 distinct CDR3 sequences. This CDR3 is 13 amino acids long. The germline CDR1 and CDR2 sequences are MNHNY and SVGAGI (reference sequence). The specimen sequenced was blood. V usage is TRBV6-6 and J usage is TRBJ1-1. The sequence came from a human donor with ulcerative colitis or Crohn's disease, or a healthy co-twin of an affected twin (not recorded which). CDR3 residues: CASIWGFNDEAFF.